The next 30 T cell receptor beta chains were all read from a single sample in a study of blood T cell repertoires in COVID-19. Repertoires were generated with immunoSEQ multiplex PCR, while TCRdb's copy carries only in-frame clones and drops some. This sample has about 70,000 clones, with roughly 87% found just once. The specimen sequenced was peripheral blood. These receptors came from a woman under 30 with acute or convalescent COVID-19.

Written as DNA, the CDR3 is TGTGCCACCAGCAGATTTGGACTAGCGGGGTCTTACAATGAGCAGTTCTTC. Translating gives CATSRFGLAGSYNEQFF. The J gene is TRBJ2-1, the V gene TRBV15, with 12 bases that match TRBD2. Germline loops: CDR1 LNHNV, CDR2 YYDKDF (reference sequence). This CDR3 has 17 amino acids. V lost 2 bases, J lost 4 bases, and 6 bases stayed unmatched.

Written as DNA, the CDR3 is TGCGCCAGCAGCCAAGACGGGACTAACACCGGGGAGCTGTTTTTT. It codes for CASSQDGTNTGELFF. This chain links TRBV4-3 with TRBJ2-2; D perhaps matches TRBD2 (6 bases). Germline-derived CDR1 and CDR2 are LGHNA and YSLEER. V was cut by 0 bases and J by 2 bases, with 7 bases left in between. The CDR3 runs to 15 residues.

This sequence joins TRBV30 and TRBJ1-1; D not certain. Germline CDR1 GTSNPN, CDR2 SVGIG (reference sequence). The CDR3 is 11 residues long. With 4 bases removed from V and 11 bases from J, the gap between germline ends came to 14 bases. The CDR3 sequence is CAWTTSSRAFF. CDR3 DNA sequence: TGTGCCTGGACTACTTCCTCGCGGGCTTTCTTT.

V gene TRBV15 combines with J gene TRBJ1-3; D remains ambiguous. The CDR3 is 16 residues long. V shed 0 bases and J shed 0 bases, with 9 bases lying between them. Germline loops: CDR1 LNHNV, CDR2 YYDKDF (reference sequence). The CDR3 DNA reads TGTGCCACCAGCAGAGATCGTCGGTCCTCTGGAAACACCATATATTTT. Amino acids: CATSRDRRSSGNTIYF.

The chain carries TRBV7-9 and TRBJ2-1, with D possibly being TRBD1 (6 bases). The CDR3 consists of 13 residues. Trimming left V 5 bases short and J 10 bases short, with 15 bases between. In germline, CDR1 is SEHNR, CDR2 FQNEAQ (reference sequence). The CDR3 nucleotides are TGTGCCAGCAGCCAACCCGCCGGGACAGAGCAGTTCTTC. Protein product: CASSQPAGTEQFF.

The chain has TRBV6-2 or TRBV6-3 and TRBJ2-7; D ambiguous. From germline, CDR1 is MNHEY and CDR2 SVGEGT. This CDR3 region has 11 residues. V was pared by 1 base and J by 7 bases, with 5 bases between. The CDR3 DNA reads TGTGCCAGCAGTTACTTGCGGGAGCAGTACTTC. It translates to CASSYLREQYF.

This clone was recorded once. The chain uses TRBV2 and TRBJ2-5, with 7 bases matching TRBD2. There are 16 residues in the CDR3. Trimming at V came to 1 base and at J to 4 bases, leaving 9 bases not matched to a gene. Looked up from germline, CDR1 is SNHLY and CDR2 is FYNNEI. The chain's CDR3 is CASSEGRESGLETQYF. CDR3 coding DNA: TGTGCCAGCAGTGAAGGGCGGGAGTCGGGTTTAGAGACCCAGTACTTC.

The CDR3 loop reads CASSPSGTGAGSLNYGYTF. CDR3 coding DNA: TGTGCCAGCAGCCCCTCCGGGACAGGGGCAGGTTCCCTAAACTATGGCTACACCTTC. The gene calls are TRBV7-2 and TRBJ1-2, with 10 bases matching TRBD1. This CDR3 contains 19 residues. Germline loops: CDR1 SGHTA, CDR2 FQGNSA. V lost 5 bases, J lost 2 bases, and 17 bases stayed unmatched.

A single count supports this clone. The V gene is TRBV4-1, the J gene TRBJ1-2, with 7 bases that match TRBD1. This CDR3 has 16 residues. Per germline, CDR1 MGHRA and CDR2 YSYEKL. V was clipped by 2 bases and J by 6 bases; unmatched bases: 12. The CDR3 is CASSQSGSGTEDGYTF. Written as DNA, the CDR3 is TGCGCCAGCAGCCAATCCGGGTCCGGGACAGAGGATGGCTACACCTTC.

A single count supports this clone. The J gene is TRBJ2-1, the V gene TRBV30; 9 nucleotides match TRBD2. The CDR3 runs 15 residues. CDR1 is GTSNPN, CDR2 SVGIG, per germline (reference sequence). V lost 3 bases, J lost 5 bases, and 8 bases stayed unmatched. CDR3 sequence (DNA): TGTGCCTGGAGACCTGGACTAGCGCCTAACAATGAGCAGTTCTTC. Its translation is CAWRPGLAPNNEQFF.

The chain joins TRBV9 to TRBJ2-3; 7 bases are a match to TRBD2. The germline V gene has CDR1 SGDLS and CDR2 YYNGEE. The CDR3 length is 16 residues. The ends lost 3 bases at V and 2 bases at J; junction bases unmatched: 9. DNA for the CDR3: TGTGCCAGCAGCGCCTCCCCTAGCGGCCCCACAGATACGCAGTATTTT. Translated, it gives CASSASPSGPTDTQYF.

The V gene is TRBV6-5, the J gene TRBJ2-2, with 9 bases lining up with TRBD2. Germline CDR1 is MNHEY and CDR2 is SVGAGI. The CDR3 spans 15 residues. V lost 2 bases and J lost 4; bases outside the gene matches: 2. CDR3 region: CASSYLAGRTGELFF. CDR3 DNA: TGTGCCAGCAGTTACCTAGCGGGACGCACCGGGGAGCTGTTTTTT.

DNA of the CDR3: TGTGCCAGTAGTCCCAGGGGGAACACTGAAGCTTTCTTT. This encodes CASSPRGNTEAFF. The V call is TRBV19, the J call TRBJ1-1; D possibly corresponds to TRBD1 (6 bases). CDR1 LNHDA and CDR2 SQIVND come from the germline V gene (reference sequence). This CDR3 comprises 13 residues. Trimming removed 5 bases from V and 1 base from J, with 8 bases in between.

The chain joins TRBV6-2 or TRBV6-3 to TRBJ2-7; TRBD2 agrees at 7 bases. Per the germline V gene, CDR1 is MNHEY and CDR2 is SVGEGT. The junction had 10 bases not matched to a gene; V was cut back by 0 bases and J by 2 bases. The CDR3 sequence is 17 residues long. CDR3 region: CASSYSNTAGRAYEQYF. In DNA, the CDR3 is TGTGCCAGCAGTTACTCGAATACAGCGGGAAGGGCCTACGAGCAGTACTTC.

In this sample, this clone turned up once. The gene calls are TRBV7-2 and TRBJ2-2, with TRBD2 identical over 7 bases. This CDR3 region has 16 residues. The V segment lost 6 bases and the J segment 2 bases; nucleotides outside the gene matches: 9. Germline CDR1 is SGHTA and CDR2 is FQGNSA. In DNA form, the CDR3 reads TGTGCCAGCAGTCCCCGCGGGGGAGTCAACACCGGGGAGCTGTTTTTT. Protein product: CASSPRGGVNTGELFF.

The CDR3 region has the DNA TGTGCCTCCCGGGGTTCGGGGGGTAGCTACGAGCAGTACTTC. It codes for CASRGSGGSYEQYF. The rearrangement joins TRBV25-1 to TRBJ2-7; 7 bases are shared with TRBD2. CDR1 and CDR2 from the germline V gene are MGHDK and SYGVNS. The CDR3 is 14 residues long. J lost 3 bases, V lost 11 bases, and 13 bases had no gene match.

The rearrangement joins TRBV18 to TRBJ1-4, with unresolved D. Trimming took off 4 bases at V and 8 bases at J, with 14 bases between the two ends. From germline, CDR1 is KGHSH and CDR2 LQKENI. CDR3 size: 14 residues. The CDR3 reads CASSQSGFVEKLFF. CDR3 coding DNA: TGTGCCAGCTCACAATCGGGGTTTGTAGAAAAACTGTTTTTT.

This sequence joins TRBV5-1 and TRBJ2-7, with 7 bases lining up with TRBD1. Germline trimming cut 4 bases from V and 4 bases from J; bases unmatched to any gene: 5. The CDR3 extends over 13 amino acids. Per germline, CDR1 SGHRS and CDR2 YFSETQ. The CDR3 here is CASSIGTAYEQYF. The CDR3 nucleotides read TGCGCCAGCAGCATCGGGACAGCATACGAGCAGTACTTC.

The J gene is TRBJ2-1, the V gene TRBV29-1; weak D call: TRBD2 (6 bases). Per germline, CDR1 SQVTM and CDR2 ANQGSEA. V gave up 6 bases and J gave up 8 bases, with 32 bases separating them. The CDR3 consists of 18 residues. The CDR3 nucleotides read TGCAGCGTCACCCGCTTCCGGATCGGGCGGGGACTGGGTTATGAGCAGTTCTTC. Amino acids: CSVTRFRIGRGLGYEQFF.

V is TRBV2 and J is TRBJ2-7; 10 positions agree with TRBD2. Germline values: CDR1 SNHLY, CDR2 FYNNEI. The CDR3 length is 17 residues. Trimming removed 7 bases from V and 5 bases from J; junction bases left unmatched: 17. CDR3: CASTPGGLAGVGHEQYF. Here the CDR3 DNA reads TGTGCCAGCACCCCTGGGGGCCTAGCGGGAGTAGGCCACGAGCAGTACTTC.

V usage is TRBV30 and J usage is TRBJ2-1, with 9 bases matching TRBD2. This CDR3 contains 14 residues. Trimming cost V 1 base and J 5 bases; bases outside gene matches: 3. The germline V gene encodes CDR1 GTSNPN and CDR2 SVGIG (reference sequence). In DNA form, the CDR3 reads TGTGCCTGGAGTGCGGGACTAGCACACAATGAGCAGTTCTTC. It is translated as CAWSAGLAHNEQFF.

This chain uses TRBV6-5 with TRBJ1-6, with TRBD1 matching 7 bases. The CDR3 has 14 amino acids. V gave up 7 bases and J gave up 7 bases; unmatched junction bases: 7. Per the germline V gene, CDR1 is MNHEY and CDR2 is SVGAGI. CDR3 sequence reads: CASNRQGRNSPLHF. The CDR3 DNA is TGTGCCAGCAACAGACAGGGTAGGAATTCACCCCTCCACTTT.

This chain uses TRBV5-4 with TRBJ2-1; the D gene is possibly TRBD1 (5 bases). The length of the CDR3 is 15 residues. Germline V gene data show CDR1 as SGHNT and CDR2 as YYREEE (reference sequence). Trimming removed 5 bases at V and 0 bases at J, with 12 bases between. In nucleotides, the CDR3 is TGTGCCAGCAGACCCCGACAGAGCTCCTACAATGAGCAGTTCTTC. Its protein product is CASRPRQSSYNEQFF. The full variable domain, with the rest looked up from reference TRBV5-4 and TRBJ2-1, is ETGVTQSPTHLIKTRGQQVTLRCSSQSGHNTVSWYQQALGQGPQFIFQYYREEENGRGNFPPRFSGLQFPNYSSELNVNALELDDSALYLCASRPRQSSYNEQFFGPGTRLTVL.

V gene TRBV7-2 combines with J gene TRBJ2-1; D might be TRBD2 (5 bases). Per the germline V gene, CDR1 is SGHTA and CDR2 is FQGNSA. Trimming took off 3 bases at V and 9 bases at J, with 6 bases between the two ends. This CDR3 contains 11 residues. CDR3 sequence (DNA): TGTGCCAGCAGCTTGGGGAGTGAGCAGTTCTTC. It translates to CASSLGSEQFF.

The chain joins TRBV2 to TRBJ2-1; 9 bases are shared with TRBD1. The J segment lost 3 bases and the V segment lost 3 bases, leaving 3 bases of the junction unmatched. The V gene's germline CDR1 is SNHLY and CDR2 FYNNEI. The CDR3 totals 15 residues. The DNA for the CDR3 is TGTGCCAGCAGTGACCGGGACAGGGACTACAATGAGCAGTTCTTC. It yields the protein CASSDRDRDYNEQFF.

The chain links TRBV2 to TRBJ1-2; 7 positions match TRBD1. The CDR3 contains 13 residues. Germline trimming cut 3 bases from V and 6 bases from J; bases unmatched to any gene: 4. CDR1 and CDR2 from the germline V gene are SNHLY and FYNNEI. CDR3: CASSDRQGNGYTF. Here the CDR3 DNA reads TGTGCCAGCAGTGACCGACAGGGAAATGGCTACACCTTC.

V is TRBV6-2 or TRBV6-3 and J is TRBJ1-5, with D possibly being TRBD1 (6 bases). The CDR3 consists of 15 residues. In germline, CDR1 is MNHEY, CDR2 SVGEGT. V lost 5 bases, J lost 1 base, and 12 bases lay in between. CDR3 coding DNA: TGTGCCAGCAGTCAACAGGGTTCGAGCAATCAGCCCCAGCATTTT. This sequence encodes CASSQQGSSNQPQHF.

The V and J genes are TRBV4-3 and TRBJ2-3, with D perhaps TRBD2 (6 bases). Trimming left V 3 bases short and J 0 bases short, with 16 bases between. Looked up from germline, CDR1 is LGHNA and CDR2 is YSLEER. CDR3 length: 17 amino acids. The CDR3 spells CASSQRRDLISTDTQYF. As DNA, the CDR3 is TGCGCCAGCAGCCAGCGGAGGGACCTGATTAGCACAGATACGCAGTATTTT.

The chain employs TRBV12-3 or TRBV12-4 and TRBJ2-7; 9 nucleotides agree with TRBD2. The CDR3 has 13 amino acids. V shed 4 bases, J shed 4 bases, and the junction held 2 bases outside the gene matches. The DNA of the CDR3 is TGTGCCAGCAGTTCACTAGCGGGTTACGAGCAGTACTTC. Its protein is CASSSLAGYEQYF.

This chain uses TRBV30 with TRBJ1-5; D is perhaps TRBD1 (5 bases). The V end was cut by 0 bases, the J end by 7 bases, with 13 bases between. Per germline, CDR1 GTSNPN and CDR2 SVGIG (reference sequence). This CDR3 comprises 14 residues. The CDR3 loop is CAWSVGQGSQPQHF. The CDR3, as DNA: TGTGCCTGGAGTGTCGGGCAGGGTTCCCAGCCCCAGCATTTT.